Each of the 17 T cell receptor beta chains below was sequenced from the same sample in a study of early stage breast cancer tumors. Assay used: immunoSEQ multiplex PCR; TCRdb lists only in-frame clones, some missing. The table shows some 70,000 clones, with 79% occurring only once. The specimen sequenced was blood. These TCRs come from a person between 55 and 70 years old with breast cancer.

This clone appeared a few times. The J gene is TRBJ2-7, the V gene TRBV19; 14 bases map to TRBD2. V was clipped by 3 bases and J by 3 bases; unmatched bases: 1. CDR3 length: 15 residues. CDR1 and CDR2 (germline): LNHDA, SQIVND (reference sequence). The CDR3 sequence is CASSMGLAGDYEQYF. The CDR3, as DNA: TGTGCCAGTAGTATGGGACTAGCGGGGGACTACGAGCAGTACTTC.

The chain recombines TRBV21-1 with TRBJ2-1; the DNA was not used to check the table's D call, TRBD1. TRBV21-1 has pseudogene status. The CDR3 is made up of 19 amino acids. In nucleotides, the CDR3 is TGTGCCAGCAGCAAAGTCGGCCCGGGACAGGGGGGCGAAGTCAATGAGCAGTTCTTC. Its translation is CASSKVGPGQGGEVNEQFF.

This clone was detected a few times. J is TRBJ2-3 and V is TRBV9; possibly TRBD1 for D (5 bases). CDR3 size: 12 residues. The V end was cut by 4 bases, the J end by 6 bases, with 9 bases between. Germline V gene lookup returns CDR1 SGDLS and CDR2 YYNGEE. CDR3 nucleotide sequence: TGTGCCAGCAGCCCCCAGGGTGATACGCAGTATTTT. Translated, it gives CASSPQGDTQYF. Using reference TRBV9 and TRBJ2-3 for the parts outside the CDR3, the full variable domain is DSGVTQTPKHLITATGQRVTLRCSPRSGDLSVYWYQQSLDQGLQFLIQYYNGEERAKGNILERFSAQQFPDLHSELNLSSLELGDSALYFCASSPQGDTQYFGPGTRLTVL.

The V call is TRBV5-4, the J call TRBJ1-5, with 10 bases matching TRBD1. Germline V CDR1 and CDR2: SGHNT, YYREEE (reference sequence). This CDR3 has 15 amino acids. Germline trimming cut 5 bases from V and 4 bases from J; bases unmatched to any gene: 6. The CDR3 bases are TGTGCCAGCAGTCGGTGGGGACAGGGGAATCAGCCCCAGCATTTT. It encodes CASSRWGQGNQPQHF.

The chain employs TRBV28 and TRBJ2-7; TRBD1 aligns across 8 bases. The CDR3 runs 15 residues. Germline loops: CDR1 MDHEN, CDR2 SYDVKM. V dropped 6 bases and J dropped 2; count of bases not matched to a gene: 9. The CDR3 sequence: CASRNQGALAYEQYF. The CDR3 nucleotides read TGTGCCAGCAGGAATCAGGGGGCTTTGGCCTACGAGCAGTACTTC.

CDR3 coding DNA: TGTGCCAGCAGCAAAGGACAGCCCGGGCGCGGCTACACCTTC. Its translation is CASSKGQPGRGYTF. The chain joins TRBV14 to TRBJ1-2; D is possibly TRBD1 (6 bases). The CDR3 length is 14 residues. Germline CDR1 reads SGHDN; CDR2 reads FVKESK. V lost 5 bases to trimming and J lost 8 bases, with 18 bases between them.

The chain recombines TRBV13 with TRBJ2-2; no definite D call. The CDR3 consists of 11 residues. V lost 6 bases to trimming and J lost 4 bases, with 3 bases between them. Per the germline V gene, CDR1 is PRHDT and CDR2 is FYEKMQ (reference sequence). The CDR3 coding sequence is TGTGCCAGCAGAATCACCGGGGAGCTGTTTTTT. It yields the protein CASRITGELFF.

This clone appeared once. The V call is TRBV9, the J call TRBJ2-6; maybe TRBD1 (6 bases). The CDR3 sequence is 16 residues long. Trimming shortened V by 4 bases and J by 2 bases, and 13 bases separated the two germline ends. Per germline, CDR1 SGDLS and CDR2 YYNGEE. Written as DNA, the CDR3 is TGTGCCAGCAGCAGAGGGGGTACTCCTGGGGCCAACGTCCTGACTTTC. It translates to CASSRGGTPGANVLTF. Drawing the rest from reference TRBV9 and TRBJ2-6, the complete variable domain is DSGVTQTPKHLITATGQRVTLRCSPRSGDLSVYWYQQSLDQGLQFLIQYYNGEERAKGNILERFSAQQFPDLHSELNLSSLELGDSALYFCASSRGGTPGANVLTFGAGSRLTVL.

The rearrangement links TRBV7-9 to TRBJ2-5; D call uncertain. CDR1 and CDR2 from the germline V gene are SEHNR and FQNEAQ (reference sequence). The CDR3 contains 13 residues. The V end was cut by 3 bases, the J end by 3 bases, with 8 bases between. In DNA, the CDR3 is TGTGCCAGCAGCTTCGGCGCCGAAGAGACCCAGTACTTC. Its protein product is CASSFGAEETQYF.

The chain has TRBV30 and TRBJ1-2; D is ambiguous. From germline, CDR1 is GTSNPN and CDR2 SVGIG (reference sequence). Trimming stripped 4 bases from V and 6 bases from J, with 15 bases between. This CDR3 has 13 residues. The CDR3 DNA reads TGTGCCTGGACCCCGTCGGGTCTTAATGGCTACACCTTC. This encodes CAWTPSGLNGYTF.

The CDR3 bases are TGTGCCAGCAGTTCCAGGACTGTTCAAGAGACCCAGTACTTC. Protein: CASSSRTVQETQYF. This chain joins TRBV28 and TRBJ2-5; a possible D gene is TRBD2 (5 bases). Trimming stripped 4 bases from V and 2 bases from J, with 11 bases between. The CDR3 has 14 amino acids. Per germline, CDR1 MDHEN and CDR2 SYDVKM.

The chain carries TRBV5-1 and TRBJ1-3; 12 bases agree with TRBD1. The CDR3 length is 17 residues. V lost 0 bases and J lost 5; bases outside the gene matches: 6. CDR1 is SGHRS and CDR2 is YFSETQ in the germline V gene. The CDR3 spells CASSLEPGTGGRNTIYF. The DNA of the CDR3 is TGCGCCAGCAGCTTGGAACCCGGGACAGGGGGCAGAAACACCATATATTTT.

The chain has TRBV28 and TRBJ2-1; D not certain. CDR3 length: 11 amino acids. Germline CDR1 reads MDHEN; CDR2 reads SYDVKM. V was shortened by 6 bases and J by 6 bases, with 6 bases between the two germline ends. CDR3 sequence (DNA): TGTGCCAGCAGCTACAGCAATGAGCAGTTCTTC. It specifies CASSYSNEQFF.

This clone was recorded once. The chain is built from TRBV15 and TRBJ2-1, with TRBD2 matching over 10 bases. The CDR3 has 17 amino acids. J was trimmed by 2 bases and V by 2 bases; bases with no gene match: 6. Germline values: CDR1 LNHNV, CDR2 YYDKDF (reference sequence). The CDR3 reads CATSRSVAGGPYNEQFF. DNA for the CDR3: TGTGCCACCAGCAGATCTGTAGCGGGAGGACCCTACAATGAGCAGTTCTTC. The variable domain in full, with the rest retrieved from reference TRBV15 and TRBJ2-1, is DAMVIQNPRYQVTQFGKPVTLSCSQTLNHNVMYWYQQKSSQAPKLLFHYYDKDFNNEADTPDNFQSRRPNTSFCFLDIRSPGLGDTAMYLCATSRSVAGGPYNEQFFGPGTRLTVL.

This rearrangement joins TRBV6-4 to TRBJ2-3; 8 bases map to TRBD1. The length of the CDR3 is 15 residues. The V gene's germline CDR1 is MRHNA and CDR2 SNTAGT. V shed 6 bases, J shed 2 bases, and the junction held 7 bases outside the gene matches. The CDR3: CASRTGAGATDTQYF. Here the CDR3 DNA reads TGTGCCAGCAGGACAGGGGCAGGGGCCACAGATACGCAGTATTTT.

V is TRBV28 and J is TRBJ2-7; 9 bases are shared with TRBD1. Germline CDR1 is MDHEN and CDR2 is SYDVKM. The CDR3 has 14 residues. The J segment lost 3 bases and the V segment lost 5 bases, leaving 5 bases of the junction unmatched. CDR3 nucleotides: TGTGCCAGCAGTCGGGACAGGGTCCTCTACGAGCAGTACTTC. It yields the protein CASSRDRVLYEQYF.

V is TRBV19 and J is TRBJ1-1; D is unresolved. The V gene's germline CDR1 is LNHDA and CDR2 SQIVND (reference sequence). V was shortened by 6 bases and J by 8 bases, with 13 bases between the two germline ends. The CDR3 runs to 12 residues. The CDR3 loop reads CASSFSRGEAFF. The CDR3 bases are TGTGCCAGTAGCTTCAGTCGGGGAGAAGCTTTCTTT. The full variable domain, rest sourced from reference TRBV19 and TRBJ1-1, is DGGITQSPKYLFRKEGQNVTLSCEQNLNHDAMYWYRQDPGQGLRLIYYSQIVNDFQKGDIAEGYSVSREKKESFPLTVTSAQKNPTAFYLCASSFSRGEAFFGQGTRLTVV.